A single sample gave rise to the 2 T cell receptor beta chains below, sequenced in a study of cytomegalovirus exposure and HLA in healthy donors. PCR involved 60 Vbeta and 13 Jbeta primers. TCRdb's table, derived via immunoSEQ multiplex PCR, lists solely in-frame clones and lacks some. Counted here are 150,000 to 180,000 clones, about 80% occurring once; the ten biggest clones make up 9.5% to 15%. Sequencing input: PBMCs. Receptors were obtained from a man aged 25 to 45 in good health and CMV-seropositive.

This clone was detected only a few times. The DNA of the CDR3 is TGCGCCAGCAGTGACGGGAGAGGGTATCGGACTGAAGCTTTCTTT. It codes for CASSDGRGYRTEAFF. The chain couples TRBV10-2 to TRBJ1-1; D gene uncertain. Germline lookup yields CDR1 WSHSY and CDR2 SAAADI. The CDR3 covers 15 residues. With 3 bases removed from V and 5 bases from J, the gap between germline ends came to 16 bases.

This rearrangement joins TRBV27 to TRBJ2-5; 8 positions agree with TRBD1. From germline, CDR1 is MNHEY and CDR2 SMNVEV (reference sequence). The CDR3 is 13 amino acids. V shed 4 bases and J 11 bases; nucleotides not matched to a gene: 9. In DNA form, the CDR3 reads TGTGCCAGCAGTTATGGACAGGGTAAGGGGCAGTACTTC. Its translation is CASSYGQGKGQYF.